A selection of T cell receptor beta chains follows, all from one sample in a study of blood T cell repertoires in COVID-19. TCRdb keeps only in-frame clones here, not all; method: immunoSEQ multiplex PCR. The data contain over 130,000 clones, 65% to 90% of them singletons. The sample was peripheral blood. The source is a man aged 50 to 60 with acute or convalescent COVID-19. CDR3s include the opening cysteine and the closing phenylalanine or tryptophan. Fields, in order: CDR3 protein, V gene, J gene.

CASSTRGEKLFF	TRBV19	TRBJ1-4
CASTSVARGGTDTQYF	TRBV6-6	TRBJ2-3
CASSQVGGRNQPQHF	TRBV4-1	TRBJ1-5
CASSKDGQTNEKLFF	TRBV21-1	TRBJ1-4
CASSLGLDTHNEQFF	TRBV7-8	TRBJ2-1
CASSSFGTQYF	TRBV14	TRBJ2-5
CASISSWTGGGPQHF	TRBV28	TRBJ1-5
CAWSVLAGGTTDTQYF	TRBV30	TRBJ2-3
CASSQDLELLYEQYF	TRBV4-2	TRBJ2-7
CASTLTSGVTGELFF	TRBV5-5	TRBJ2-2
CASSPGTSGSYEQYF	TRBV7-6	TRBJ2-7
CASSQEGQRRTFF	TRBV3-1/TRBV3-2	TRBJ1-1
CASSPGTVSNEKLFF	TRBV19	TRBJ1-4
CASSQRQGRRQAFF	TRBV7-2	TRBJ1-1
CASSIGLANTEAFF	TRBV19	TRBJ1-1
CASSPAGASTDTQYF	TRBV7-2	TRBJ2-3
CASSLGGQVYGYTF	TRBV5-6	TRBJ1-2
CASSPLQGREQYF	TRBV18	TRBJ2-7
CASSAPKGQTYNEQFF	TRBV7-9	TRBJ2-1
CASSYGSSGYNEQFF	TRBV19	TRBJ2-1
CASSQDSVNYGYTF	TRBV14	TRBJ1-2
CASSPRGGFSGNTIYF	TRBV7-9	TRBJ1-3
CASSLRSGTGGYYEQYF	TRBV11-2	TRBJ2-7
CASSFMEVLETQYF	TRBV7-9	TRBJ2-5
CASSSTLILAAQETQYF	TRBV11-3	TRBJ2-5
CASSVAMMGGGGYTF	TRBV9	TRBJ1-2
CASSLYGGRGDFTDTQYF	TRBV28	TRBJ2-3
CASSFLGTVNAGELFF	TRBV5-1	TRBJ2-2
CAISELGLGYEQYF	TRBV10-3	TRBJ2-7
CASSSSLGTGGIEAFF	TRBV11-3	TRBJ1-1
CASIRGISYEQYF	TRBV6-5	TRBJ2-7
CASSPATRGRGGEQYF	TRBV5-1	TRBJ2-7
CASSHGGTPNYGYTF	TRBV6-5	TRBJ1-2
CASSLAGYGTDTQYF	TRBV27	TRBJ2-3
CASSLSRDSLDEQYF	TRBV7-9	TRBJ2-7
CASSLVYGTLDGYTF	TRBV3-1/TRBV3-2	TRBJ1-2
CASSRGPSYSADTQYF	TRBV19	TRBJ2-3
CASSLDTMNTEAFF	TRBV7-3	TRBJ1-1
CASSLGVQAPGLYEQYF	TRBV5-1	TRBJ2-7
CSGLGGYEQYF	TRBV20-1	TRBJ2-7
CASSIAETRSGELFF	TRBV19	TRBJ2-2
CASSQGSWESGRAETKNIQYF	TRBV4-1	TRBJ2-4
CASSLVVSTDTQYF	TRBV7-9	TRBJ2-3
CASGTSGSRVYNEQFF	TRBV19	TRBJ2-1
CSASRGIPGELFF	TRBV20-1	TRBJ2-2
CASSQVTTRTDTQYF	TRBV7-6	TRBJ2-3
CASSPGKEGTEAFF	TRBV18	TRBJ1-1